Following are 28 T cell receptor beta chains from one sample sequenced in a study of blood T cell repertoires in COVID-19. The table came from immunoSEQ multiplex PCR; TCRdb's copy has only in-frame clones and leaves some out. The sample lists about 270,000 clones, approximately 85% occurring once. Sequences were obtained from peripheral blood. The receptors originated from a human donor in a cohort sampled during active COVID-19.

This chain links TRBV11-3 with TRBJ2-3; D call uncertain. In germline, CDR1 is SGHNT, CDR2 YENEEA. The CDR3 is made up of 14 amino acids. V lost 0 bases and J 3 bases, leaving 7 bases between the germline ends. The CDR3 coding sequence is TGTGCCAGCAGCTTAGATCGTTTGACAGATACGCAGTATTTT. Amino acids: CASSLDRLTDTQYF.

The chain links TRBV6-5 to TRBJ1-3; 8 nucleotides agree with TRBD1. The CDR3 loop spans 15 amino acids. After removal of 3 bases from V and 2 bases from J, the junction contained 3 bases not matched to a gene. In germline, CDR1 is MNHEY, CDR2 SVGAGI. The CDR3 here is CASSYQGATGNTIYF. The CDR3 DNA sequence: TGTGCCAGCAGTTATCAGGGGGCTACTGGAAACACCATATATTTT.

This clone was detected only once. The chain joins TRBV3-1 (or the pseudogene TRBV3-2) to TRBJ2-7; TRBD2 aligns across 7 bases. V lost 11 bases, J lost 6 bases, and 22 bases stayed unmatched. The CDR3 runs 16 residues. Germline V gene data show CDR1 as LGHDT and CDR2 as YNNKEL (reference sequence). The CDR3 DNA is TGTGCCGGACTTATCAACCGACTAGGGAGGGCCCGCGAGCAGTACTTC. This encodes CAGLINRLGRAREQYF.

V usage is TRBV19 and J usage is TRBJ1-5; 10 bases fit TRBD1. CDR3 length: 15 residues. With V trimmed by 5 bases and J by 6 bases, 7 bases remained unmatched. Germline CDR1 is LNHDA and CDR2 is SQIVND (reference sequence). CDR3 loop: CASSRRGQGSQPQHF. The CDR3 nucleotides are TGTGCCAGTAGTCGCAGGGGACAGGGGAGTCAGCCCCAGCATTTT.

The rearrangement joins TRBV5-1 to TRBJ1-1, with no clear D. There are 13 residues in the CDR3. The V gene's germline CDR1 is SGHRS and CDR2 YFSETQ. With 2 bases removed from V and 2 bases from J, the gap between germline ends came to 7 bases. In DNA, the CDR3 is TGCGCCAGCAGCTTATCAGAAAACACTGAAGCTTTCTTT. Residues: CASSLSENTEAFF.

This clone was observed a handful of times. This chain connects TRBV7-9 to TRBJ1-2; D is undetermined. CDR1 and CDR2 (germline): SEHNR, FQNEAQ (reference sequence). V lost 5 bases, J lost 4 bases, and 14 bases lay in between. The CDR3 has 14 amino acids. The CDR3 is CASSPSATFYGYTF. The CDR3 DNA is TGTGCCAGCAGCCCGAGCGCAACCTTCTATGGCTACACCTTC.

The rearrangement uses TRBV7-8 and TRBJ2-1; tentative D call: TRBD2 (6 bases). Trimming took off 4 bases at V and 0 bases at J, with 10 bases between the two ends. This CDR3 comprises 15 residues. Looked up from germline, CDR1 is SGHVS and CDR2 is FQNEAQ. This chain's CDR3 is CASSSSSASYNEQFF. In nucleotides, the CDR3 is TGTGCCAGCAGCTCGTCTAGCGCCTCCTACAATGAGCAGTTCTTC.

The J gene is TRBJ1-5, the V gene TRBV4-3; D not resolved. The CDR3 is 13 amino acids. The V and J ends lost 0 bases and 5 bases respectively, with 5 bases between them. Germline loops: CDR1 LGHNA, CDR2 YSLEER. CDR3 residues: CASSQDIDQPQHF. The CDR3 nucleotides are TGCGCCAGCAGCCAAGATATAGATCAGCCCCAGCATTTT.

The chain carries TRBV28 and TRBJ2-5, with TRBD1 identical over 9 bases. From germline, CDR1 is MDHEN and CDR2 SYDVKM. The CDR3 extends over 15 amino acids. The V gene end was trimmed by 3 bases and the J gene end by 6 bases; junction bases not matched to a gene: 8. The CDR3 sequence is CASSLSQGAGKTQYF. The CDR3, as DNA: TGTGCCAGCAGTTTGTCACAGGGGGCAGGGAAGACCCAGTACTTC.

This chain uses TRBV3-1 (or the pseudogene TRBV3-2) with TRBJ2-5; weak D call: TRBD2 (6 bases). The CDR3 is 15 amino acids. V lost 1 base, J lost 5 bases, and 14 bases lay in between. CDR1 is LGHDT, CDR2 YNNKEL, per germline (reference sequence). CDR3 loop: CASSQGGWEAETQYF. In DNA form, the CDR3 reads TGTGCCAGCAGCCAAGGAGGGTGGGAGGCGGAGACCCAGTACTTC.

V gene TRBV27 combines with J gene TRBJ1-6; D remains unclear. This CDR3 comprises 14 residues. In germline, CDR1 is MNHEY, CDR2 SMNVEV (reference sequence). Between the trimmed V and J ends, which lost 6 bases and 7 bases, there was a span of 13 bases. CDR3 bases: TGTGCCAGCAGACAGACCATTCCGAATTCACCCCTCCACTTT. Its protein product is CASRQTIPNSPLHF.

The table lists this clone with a count of one. The CDR3 loop reads CASSQGVAGWQFF. CDR3 DNA sequence: TGTGCCAGCAGCCAAGGGGTTGCGGGTTGGCAGTTCTTC. This rearrangement joins TRBV3-1 (or the pseudogene TRBV3-2) to TRBJ2-1; D is possibly TRBD2 (5 bases). This CDR3 region has 13 residues. The germline V and J ends were trimmed by 1 base and 12 bases, with 13 bases remaining between them. Germline V gene data show CDR1 as LGHDT and CDR2 as YNNKEL (reference sequence).

The J gene is TRBJ2-1, the V gene TRBV4-1, with TRBD2 matching over 8 bases. Trimming at V came to 0 bases and at J to 4 bases, leaving 11 bases not matched to a gene. Looked up from germline, CDR1 is MGHRA and CDR2 is YSYEKL. CDR3 length equals 18 residues. CDR3 residues: CASSQDPTTSGAYNEQFF. The CDR3 region has the DNA TGCGCCAGCAGCCAAGACCCCACCACTAGCGGAGCATACAATGAGCAGTTCTTC.

The CDR3 protein is CASSLGTGETQYF. The CDR3 DNA follows: TGTGCCAGCAGTTTAGGGACAGGGGAGACCCAGTACTTC. This rearrangement joins TRBV27 to TRBJ2-5, with TRBD1 matching over 9 bases. The CDR3 totals 13 residues. J was trimmed by 5 bases and V by 2 bases; bases with no gene match: 0. CDR1 and CDR2 (germline): MNHEY, SMNVEV (reference sequence).

The chain carries TRBV6-5 and TRBJ1-3; tentative D call: TRBD1 (6 bases). CDR1 is MNHEY, CDR2 SVGAGI, per germline. The CDR3 is 15 residues long. V lost 6 bases and J 3 bases, leaving 15 bases between the germline ends. The CDR3 reads CASSLETGFGNTIYF. The CDR3 bases are TGTGCCAGCAGCCTAGAGACAGGCTTTGGAAACACCATATATTTT.

The chain recombines TRBV6-1 with TRBJ2-5, with TRBD2 matching over 9 bases. Germline V gene data show CDR1 as MNHNS and CDR2 as SASEGT. Trimming removed 4 bases from V and 5 bases from J; junction bases left unmatched: 14. The length of the CDR3 is 17 residues. This chain's CDR3 is CASSATGLAGSWETQYF. In DNA form, the CDR3 reads TGTGCCAGCAGTGCCACCGGGCTAGCGGGAAGTTGGGAGACCCAGTACTTC.

This chain connects TRBV9 to TRBJ1-4; D remains ambiguous. The V end lost 2 bases, the J end lost 5 bases, and 7 bases lay between the germline ends. Germline loops: CDR1 SGDLS, CDR2 YYNGEE. This CDR3 has 13 amino acids. CDR3 sequence: CASSVRGNEKLFF. The CDR3 region has the DNA TGTGCCAGCAGCGTGAGAGGAAATGAAAAACTGTTTTTT.

The rearrangement uses TRBV4-1 and TRBJ2-5, with TRBD1 as a possible D gene (6 bases). Germline-derived CDR1 and CDR2 are MGHRA and YSYEKL. This CDR3 is 18 amino acids long. V was shortened by 0 bases and J by 4 bases, with 21 bases between the two germline ends. Written as DNA, the CDR3 is TGCGCCAGCAGCCAAGATCGAGTGCTACAGGGTAAACGAGAGACCCAGTACTTC. Its translation is CASSQDRVLQGKRETQYF.

The count of this clone is one. This chain links TRBV7-3 with TRBJ2-7, with 10 positions matching TRBD2. CDR1 and CDR2 (germline): SGHTA, FQGTGA. The CDR3 extends over 15 amino acids. V shed 5 bases, J shed 1 base, and the junction held 5 bases outside the gene matches. The CDR3 bases are TGTGCCAGCAGCCTAGGACTAGCGGCATCCTACGAGCAGTACTTC. This translates into CASSLGLAASYEQYF.

The rearrangement links TRBV13 to TRBJ2-7; possibly TRBD2 for D (5 bases). Germline V lookup: CDR1 PRHDT, CDR2 FYEKMQ (reference sequence). Trimming shortened V by 5 bases and J by 4 bases, and 18 bases separated the two germline ends. The CDR3 runs 15 residues. The CDR3 protein is CASSPRGRSGYEQYF. As DNA, the CDR3 is TGTGCCAGCAGCCCCAGAGGACGGTCGGGGTACGAGCAGTACTTC.

This clone has more than one count but fewer than ten. The chain is built from TRBV4-1 and TRBJ1-3; D unresolved. CDR3 length: 14 residues. Trimming removed 4 bases at V and 3 bases at J, with 10 bases between. Germline V lookup: CDR1 MGHRA, CDR2 YSYEKL. CDR3 sequence reads: CASSLEKLGNTIYF. CDR3 in DNA: TGCGCCAGCAGCCTAGAGAAGCTTGGAAACACCATATATTTT.

The J gene is TRBJ2-1, the V gene TRBV19; 15 bases agree with TRBD2. Per the germline V gene, CDR1 is LNHDA and CDR2 is SQIVND (reference sequence). Losses at the gene ends were 4 bases for V and 0 bases for J; bases not matched to a gene: 10. The CDR3 has 20 residues. The CDR3 is CASSRTSGRARPSSYNEQFF. For the CDR3, the DNA is TGTGCCAGTAGTAGGACTAGCGGGAGGGCTAGGCCGAGCTCCTACAATGAGCAGTTCTTC. Looking up the rest from reference TRBV19 and TRBJ2-1 gives the full variable domain: DGGITQSPKYLFRKEGQNVTLSCEQNLNHDAMYWYRQDPGQGLRLIYYSQIVNDFQKGDIAEGYSVSREKKESFPLTVTSAQKNPTAFYLCASSRTSGRARPSSYNEQFFGPGTRLTVL.

V is TRBV5-6 and J is TRBJ2-1; 16 bases match TRBD2. There are 18 residues in the CDR3. V was clipped by 4 bases and J by 4 bases; unmatched bases: 8. Looked up from germline, CDR1 is SGHDT and CDR2 is YYEEEE. The CDR3 region is CASSGGTSGRAGYNEQFF. DNA of the CDR3: TGTGCCAGCAGCGGGGGGACTAGCGGGAGGGCAGGATACAATGAGCAGTTCTTC.

The chain combines TRBV3-1 (or the pseudogene TRBV3-2) with TRBJ1-1; D gene ambiguous. V shed 5 bases and J shed 4 bases, with 8 bases lying between them. The CDR3 length is 12 residues. CDR1 is LGHDT and CDR2 is YNNKEL in the germline V gene (reference sequence). CDR3 amino acids: CASSEGFTEAFF. The CDR3 DNA reads as TGTGCCAGCAGCGAGGGTTTCACTGAAGCTTTCTTT.

In DNA, the CDR3 is TGTGCCAGCAGTTGGCAGGGGCGCTCCTACGAGCAGTACTTC. Translating gives CASSWQGRSYEQYF. This chain joins TRBV6-5 and TRBJ2-7; TRBD1 might be the D (6 bases). The CDR3 is made up of 14 amino acids. Looked up from germline, CDR1 is MNHEY and CDR2 is SVGAGI. Trimming took off 4 bases at V and 0 bases at J, with 10 bases between the two ends.

This sequence joins TRBV15 and TRBJ1-3; D ambiguous. V was cut by 1 base and J by 5 bases, with 15 bases left in between. There are 16 residues in the CDR3. Germline loops: CDR1 LNHNV, CDR2 YYDKDF (reference sequence). CDR3 coding DNA: TGTGCCACCAGCAGAGCCGGGGTCGGAGGCCGAAACACCATATATTTT. Translation gives CATSRAGVGGRNTIYF.

This rearrangement joins TRBV7-6 to TRBJ2-1, with a tentative D call TRBD1 (5 bases). V was clipped by 5 bases and J by 0 bases, with 11 bases between them. This CDR3 spans 15 amino acids. CDR1 is SGHVS, CDR2 FNYEAQ, per germline. In DNA, the CDR3 is TGTGCCAGCAGCCTTACAGGAACCTCCTACAATGAGCAGTTCTTC. This sequence encodes CASSLTGTSYNEQFF.

The rearrangement links TRBV10-3 to TRBJ2-7; TRBD2 is a possible D gene (5 bases). The CDR3 consists of 12 residues. Deletions cut 5 bases from V and 7 bases from J, with 12 bases between. From germline, CDR1 is ENHRY and CDR2 SYGVKD. CDR3 in amino acids: CAISPGDGEQYF. The CDR3 DNA reads TGTGCCATCAGTCCCGGGGATGGGGAGCAGTACTTC.